These T cell receptor beta chains were read from a single sample in a study of control samples from healthy donors and cancer patients. Measured with immunoSEQ multiplex PCR; TCRdb has only the in-frame clones, and not every one. The data show about 120,000 clones, roughly 92% seen once. The sample comprised blood. The receptors were sampled from a man in his thirties or forties in good health. Each CDR3 is given with its conserved first and last residue. A D gene is named only where the DNA matches it firmly. Rows may omit the clone size; those that give it use once, few, many or a size class.

v_gene	j_gene	abundance	d_gene	CDR3aa	CDR3nt
TRBV9	TRBJ1-4	NA	NA	CASSLTIQGEKLFF	TGTGCCAGCAGCCTAACCATTCAAGGGGAAAAACTGTTTTTT
TRBV14	TRBJ1-2	NA	NA	CASSPRGDNYGYTF	TGTGCCAGCAGCCCCCGGGGTGATAACTATGGCTACACCTTC
TRBV2	TRBJ2-5	NA	NA	CASRGETQYF	TGTGCCAGCAGGGGAGAGACCCAGTACTTC
TRBV23-1	TRBJ2-3	NA	TRBD2	CASSQSAERGGPGTDTQYF	TGCGCCAGCAGTCAATCCGCCGAGCGGGGGGGCCCCGGCACAGATACGCAGTATTTT
TRBV7-9	TRBJ1-1	NA	NA	CASGPLNTEAFF	TGTGCCAGCGGCCCGTTGAACACTGAAGCTTTCTTT
TRBV2	TRBJ1-1	NA	TRBD1	CATRQGGYGNTEAFF	TGTGCCACCCGACAGGGAGGTTACGGGAACACTGAAGCTTTCTTT
TRBV25-1	TRBJ1-5	few	NA	CASSLGNQPQHF	TGTGCCAGCAGTCTAGGGAATCAGCCCCAGCATTTT
TRBV19	TRBJ2-1	NA	TRBD2	CASSRLAGNYNEQFF	TGTGCCAGTAGTAGATTAGCGGGAAACTACAATGAGCAGTTCTTC
TRBV5-5	TRBJ1-2	NA	NA	CASSLGVGFGYTF	TGTGCCAGCAGCTTGGGGGTCGGGTTTGGCTACACCTTC
TRBV12-5	TRBJ1-1	NA	NA	CASGLVAGAANTEAFF	TGTGCTAGTGGTTTGGTAGCTGGGGCGGCGAACACTGAAGCTTTCTTT
TRBV19	TRBJ1-6	NA	TRBD1	CASSIKTGGLPTPLHF	TGTGCCAGTAGTATTAAGACAGGGGGATTGCCGACACCCCTCCACTTT
TRBV9	TRBJ1-6	NA	NA	CASSVGQGSSSPLHF	TGTGCCAGCAGCGTAGGTCAGGGGTCTAGTTCACCCCTCCACTTT
TRBV2	TRBJ2-1	NA	NA	CASSETTGGYEQFF	TGTGCCAGCAGTGAAACAACGGGCGGCTATGAGCAGTTCTTC
TRBV7-9	TRBJ1-1	NA	NA	CASSLKVPEAFF	TGTGCCAGCAGCTTAAAGGTCCCTGAAGCTTTCTTT
TRBV9	TRBJ2-3	NA	NA	CASSVRLRDTQYF	TGTGCCAGCAGCGTTAGGCTTAGAGATACGCAGTATTTT
TRBV19	TRBJ1-5	NA	TRBD1	CASSRDRGDQPQHF	TGTGCCAGTAGTAGGGACAGGGGTGATCAGCCCCAGCATTTT
TRBV2	TRBJ2-7	NA	TRBD1	CATRTGHEQYF	TGTGCCACTCGGACAGGGCACGAGCAGTACTTC
TRBV9	TRBJ2-1	once	TRBD1	CASSVDRGDNEQFF	TGTGCCAGCAGCGTAGACAGGGGCGACAATGAGCAGTTCTTC
TRBV27	TRBJ1-2	NA	NA	CASSLGGGYGYTF	TGTGCCAGCAGTTTAGGGGGGGGGTATGGCTACACCTTC
TRBV11-2	TRBJ2-3	NA	NA	CASKQAGFQGYF	TGTGCCAGTAAGCAGGCCGGGTTTCAGGGGTATTTT
TRBV5-6	TRBJ2-3	NA	TRBD1	CASSPTGEGTDTQYF	TGTGCCAGCAGCCCGACAGGGGAAGGCACAGATACGCAGTATTTT
TRBV4-2	TRBJ2-7	NA	NA	CASSRQNRRSRVGTTDYEQYF	TGTGCCAGCAGCCGCCAAAATCGGAGGTCGCGGGTGGGGACAACCGACTACGAGCAGTACTTC
TRBV5-6	TRBJ2-5	NA	TRBD2	CASSFTGGRETQYF	TGTGCCAGCAGCTTTACGGGGGGGCGAGAGACCCAGTACTTC
TRBV7-8	TRBJ1-4	NA	NA	CASSLEQMEKLFF	TGTGCCAGCAGCTTAGAACAGATGGAAAAACTGTTTTTT
TRBV13	TRBJ2-7	NA	NA	CASSLGSGRYEQYF	TGTGCCAGCAGCTTAGGCTCGGGGCGGTACGAGCAGTACTTC
TRBV6-5	TRBJ1-1	NA	NA	CASSYSMQPTATEAFF	TGTGCCAGCAGTTACTCGATGCAGCCCACGGCCACTGAAGCTTTCTTT
TRBV5-6	TRBJ1-2	NA	NA	CASSLGRRYGYTF	TGTGCCAGCAGCTTGGGGCGCAGATATGGCTACACCTTC
TRBV5-1	TRBJ1-2	NA	NA	CASSLGGTGYTF	TGCGCCAGCAGCTTGGGGGGAACTGGCTACACCTTC
TRBV2	TRBJ2-1	NA	NA	CASTAGSYNEQFF	TGTGCCAGCACGGCGGGCTCCTACAATGAGCAGTTCTTC
TRBV5-5	TRBJ1-6	NA	NA	CASSLLGGRNSPLHF	TGTGCCAGCAGCTTGCTAGGGGGAAGGAATTCACCCCTCCACTTT
TRBV6-1	TRBJ2-7	NA	NA	CASSEGGIAGEQYF	TGTGCCAGCAGTGAAGGGGGAATCGCGGGGGAGCAGTACTTC
TRBV12-5	TRBJ2-3	NA	NA	CASAWGTSSRSTDTQYF	TGTGCTAGTGCCTGGGGGACCTCCTCCCGGAGCACAGATACGCAGTATTTT
TRBV7-2	TRBJ2-3	NA	NA	CASSWRATDTQYF	TGTGCCAGCAGCTGGCGGGCCACAGATACGCAGTATTTT
TRBV29-1	TRBJ2-1	once	TRBD1	CSVGRDRVGEQFF	TGCAGCGTTGGGCGGGACAGGGTTGGTGAGCAGTTCTTC
TRBV29-1	TRBJ1-2	NA	TRBD1	CSVLRTGLYGYTF	TGCAGCGTCTTAAGGACAGGCCTCTATGGCTACACCTTC
TRBV4-1	TRBJ2-5	NA	TRBD2	CASSASLATVETQYF	TGCGCCAGCAGCGCCTCACTAGCGACGGTAGAGACCCAGTACTTC
TRBV7-2	TRBJ2-1	NA	NA	CASSLGSGGSNEQFF	TGTGCCAGCAGCTTAGGGAGTGGGGGGAGCAATGAGCAGTTCTTC
TRBV24-1	TRBJ2-5	NA	NA	CATSDPLGQETQYF	TGTGCCACCAGTGATCCACTAGGGCAAGAGACCCAGTACTTC
TRBV5-1	TRBJ1-1	NA	NA	CASSFNGGGNTEAFF	TGCGCCAGCAGCTTCAACGGGGGTGGCAACACTGAAGCTTTCTTT
TRBV5-6	TRBJ1-6	NA	NA	CASSLAIQTMAPLHF	TGTGCCAGCAGCTTGGCCATCCAAACTATGGCACCCCTCCACTTT
TRBV28	TRBJ2-3	few	NA	CASSSPGGTSTDTQYF	TGTGCCAGCAGTTCCCCCGGGGGTACTAGCACAGATACGCAGTATTTT
TRBV7-2	TRBJ2-5	NA	NA	CASSSYYRGETQYF	TGTGCCAGCAGCTCCTACTATAGGGGGGAGACCCAGTACTTC
TRBV24-1	TRBJ2-2	NA	TRBD2	CATSDLYGGGPGELFF	TGTGCCACCAGTGATTTGTACGGGGGGGGGCCCGGGGAGCTGTTTTTT
TRBV29-1	TRBJ1-3	NA	TRBD1	CSVLDRGGPGNTIYF	TGCAGCGTCCTGGACAGGGGAGGTCCTGGAAACACCATATATTTT
TRBV5-1	TRBJ2-2	once	TRBD2	CASSPVSAGGGELFF	TGCGCCAGCAGCCCAGTATCGGCGGGGGGCGGGGAGCTGTTTTTT
TRBV11-2	TRBJ2-5	once	TRBD2	CASSFSGGEQETQYF	TGTGCCAGCAGCTTTAGCGGGGGGGAACAAGAGACCCAGTACTTC